The rows below give T cell receptor beta chains drawn from one sample of a study of memory B cells and T cells in multiple sclerosis. These receptors' targets are unknown. Measured with immunoSEQ multiplex PCR; TCRdb has only the in-frame clones, and not every one. The sample includes 32,000 or so clones, about 82% of them seen just once. Source material: PBMCs from blood kept in culture. These receptors came from a human donor with multiple sclerosis. CDR3s include the opening cysteine and the closing phenylalanine or tryptophan. Expanded clones are given a class, and other clones once, few, many or no size at all.

J gene: TRBJ1-1; clone size: .; CDR3 length: 14; V gene: TRBV2; CDR3 protein: CASNLDRGSTEAFF
J gene: TRBJ2-2; clone size: .; CDR3 length: 16; V gene: TRBV2; CDR3 protein: CASSLLGGKNTGELFF
J gene: TRBJ1-1; clone size: few; CDR3 length: 11; V gene: TRBV7-8; CDR3 protein: CASSVGQGAFF
J gene: TRBJ1-1; clone size: .; CDR3 length: 12; V gene: TRBV5-1; CDR3 protein: CASRPEGTEAFF
J gene: TRBJ1-3; clone size: .; CDR3 length: 16; V gene: TRBV27; CDR3 protein: CASSSLSGFGGNTIYF
J gene: TRBJ1-2; clone size: .; CDR3 length: 12; V gene: TRBV11-2; CDR3 protein: CASSLGIQDYTF
J gene: TRBJ2-1; clone size: .; CDR3 length: 16; V gene: TRBV4-2; CDR3 protein: CASSQEAGNSYNEQFF
J gene: TRBJ2-3; clone size: .; CDR3 length: 13; V gene: TRBV19; CDR3 protein: CASSIAQQDTQYF
J gene: TRBJ2-1; clone size: .; CDR3 length: 17; V gene: TRBV27; CDR3 protein: CASSARGDHPLHNEQFF
J gene: TRBJ1-1; clone size: .; CDR3 length: 13; V gene: TRBV6-5; CDR3 protein: CASVADSNTEAFF
J gene: TRBJ2-7; clone size: .; CDR3 length: 15; V gene: TRBV11-2; CDR3 protein: CASSLSRGRTYEQYF
J gene: TRBJ2-7; clone size: .; CDR3 length: 17; V gene: TRBV7-9; CDR3 protein: CASSLKAGLAGGGEQYF
J gene: TRBJ1-1; clone size: .; CDR3 length: 14; V gene: TRBV6-5; CDR3 protein: CASSPRGWGTEAFF
J gene: TRBJ2-2; clone size: .; CDR3 length: 15; V gene: TRBV29-1; CDR3 protein: CSVDGVRGHTGELFF